This TCR beta chain was documented in a study of T-cell memory formation after mild COVID-19. Study overall: TCR clusters were mostly confined to one donor each. Study-wide results and limits: Mainly CM and EM harbored the contracting CD4+ clones; mainly EMRA harbored the CD8+ ones. Second-wave clones that peaked on day 37 lacked confirmed SARS-CoV-2 specificity.

This clonotype turned up a few times. Its specificity is unknown. This CDR3 has 13 residues. CDR1 MNHEY and CDR2 SMNVEV come from the germline V gene (reference sequence). V lost 5 bases, J lost 2 bases, and 10 bases lay in between. MiXCR, applied by TCRdb to the 5' RACE reads, yields one record per CDR3 protein. The sample contains about 350,000 distinct CDR3 sequences, about an eighth of which appear only once. V gene TRBV27 combines with J gene TRBJ2-7; D possibly corresponds to TRBD1 (5 bases). The sequencing sample was made of PBMCs or a T cell subset sorted from them (not recorded which). The sequence was collected from a man between 18 and 35 years old who had mild COVID-19 (a few samples of this study predate the infection). Cell type and time point are not known. The CDR3 here is CASSITGTYEQYF. In nucleotides, the CDR3 is TGTGCCAGCAGTATTACAGGAACCTACGAGCAGTACTTC.